This T cell receptor (beta chain) was sequenced for a study of blood T cell repertoires in COVID-19. Study background: The origin of the acute and convalescent COVID-19 samples was the United States, Italy and Spain. PBMCs, B-cell-depleted T cells, or T cells were the source of the cDNA or gDNA that made up the material.

In the original processing: Estimated nucleated cell counts came from reference gene primer amplification. TCRdb keeps only in-frame clones here, not all; method: immunoSEQ multiplex PCR. That table gives V, J and clone size, and the DNA gave D and trimming. The data show fewer than 150,000 clones, roughly 84% seen once. Trimming left V 1 base short and J 8 bases short, with 11 bases between. The CDR3 extends over 14 amino acids. The chain has TRBV23-1 and TRBJ1-4, with a possible D match to TRBD1 (6 bases). TRBV23-1 is treated as an ORF (open reading frame) with a function not yet certain. Source material: peripheral blood. The sequence was obtained from a woman aged 30 to 39 who had recovered from COVID-19. The CDR3 region has the DNA TGCGCCAGCAGTCAATGGCGGGGGCACGAAAAACTGTTTTTT. Residues: CASSQWRGHEKLFF.